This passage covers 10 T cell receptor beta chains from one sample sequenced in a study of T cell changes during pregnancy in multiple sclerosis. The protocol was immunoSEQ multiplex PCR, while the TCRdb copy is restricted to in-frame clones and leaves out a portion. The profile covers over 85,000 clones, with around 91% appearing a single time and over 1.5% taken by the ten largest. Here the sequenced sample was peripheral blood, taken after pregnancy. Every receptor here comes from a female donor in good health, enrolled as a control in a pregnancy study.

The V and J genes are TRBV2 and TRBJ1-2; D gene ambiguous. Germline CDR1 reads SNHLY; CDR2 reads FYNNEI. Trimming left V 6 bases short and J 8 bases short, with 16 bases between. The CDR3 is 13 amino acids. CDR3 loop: CASRVHPSEGYTF. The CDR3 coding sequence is TGTGCCAGCAGAGTACACCCTTCGGAGGGCTACACCTTC. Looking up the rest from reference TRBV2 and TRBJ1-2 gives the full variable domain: EPEVTQTPSHQVTQMGQEVILRCVPISNHLYFYWYRQILGQKVEFLVSFYNNEISEKSEIFDDQFSVERPDGSNFTLKIRSTKLEDSAMYFCASRVHPSEGYTFGSGTRLTVV.

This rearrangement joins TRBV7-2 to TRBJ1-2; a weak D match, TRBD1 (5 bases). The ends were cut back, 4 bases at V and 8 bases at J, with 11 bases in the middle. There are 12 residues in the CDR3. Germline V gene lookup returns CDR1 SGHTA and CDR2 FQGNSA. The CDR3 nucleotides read TGTGCCAGCAGCTACCAGGGTGTCGGCTACACCTTC. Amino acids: CASSYQGVGYTF.

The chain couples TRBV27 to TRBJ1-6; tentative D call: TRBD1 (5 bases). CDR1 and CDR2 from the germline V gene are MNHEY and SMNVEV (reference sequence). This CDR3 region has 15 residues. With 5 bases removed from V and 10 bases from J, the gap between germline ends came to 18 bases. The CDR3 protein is CASSTQSSQGSPLHF. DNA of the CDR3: TGTGCCAGCAGTACCCAGTCCTCTCAGGGCTCACCCCTCCACTTT.

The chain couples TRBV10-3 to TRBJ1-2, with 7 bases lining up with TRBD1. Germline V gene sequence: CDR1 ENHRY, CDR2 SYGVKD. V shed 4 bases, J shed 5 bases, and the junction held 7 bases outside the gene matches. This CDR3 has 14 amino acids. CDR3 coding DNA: TGTGCCATCAGTGGGGGGACAGCTAGATATGGCTACACCTTC. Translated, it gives CAISGGTARYGYTF.

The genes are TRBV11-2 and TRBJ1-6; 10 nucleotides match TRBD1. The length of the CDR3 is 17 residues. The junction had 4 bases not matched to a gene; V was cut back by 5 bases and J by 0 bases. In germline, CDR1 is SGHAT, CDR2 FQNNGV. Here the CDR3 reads CASSPRTGGSYNSPLHF. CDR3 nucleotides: TGTGCCAGCAGCCCCCGGACAGGGGGCTCCTATAATTCACCCCTCCACTTT.

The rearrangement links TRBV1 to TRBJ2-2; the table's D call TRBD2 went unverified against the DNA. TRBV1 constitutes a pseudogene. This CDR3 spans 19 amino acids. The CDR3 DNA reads TGCACCAGCAGCCAAATGACTAGCGGGGGGCCAGTGAACACCGGGGAGCTGTTTTTT. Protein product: CTSSQMTSGGPVNTGELFF.

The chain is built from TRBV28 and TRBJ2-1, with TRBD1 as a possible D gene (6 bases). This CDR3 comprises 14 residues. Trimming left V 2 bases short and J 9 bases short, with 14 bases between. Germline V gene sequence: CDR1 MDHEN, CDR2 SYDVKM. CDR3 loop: CASSLLAGVGEQFF. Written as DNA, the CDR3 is TGTGCCAGCAGTTTACTTGCAGGGGTGGGTGAGCAGTTCTTC.

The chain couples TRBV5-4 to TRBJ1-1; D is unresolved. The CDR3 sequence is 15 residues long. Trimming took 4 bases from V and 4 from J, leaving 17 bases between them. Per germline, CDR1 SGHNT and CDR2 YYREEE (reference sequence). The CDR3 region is CASSQSPLMSTEAFF. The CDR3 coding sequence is TGTGCCAGCAGCCAAAGTCCCTTAATGAGCACTGAAGCTTTCTTT.

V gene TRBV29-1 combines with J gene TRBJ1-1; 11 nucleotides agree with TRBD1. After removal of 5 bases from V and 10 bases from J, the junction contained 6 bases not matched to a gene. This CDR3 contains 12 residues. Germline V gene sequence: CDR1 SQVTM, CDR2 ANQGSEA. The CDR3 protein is CSVHRGQGGAFF. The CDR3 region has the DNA TGCAGCGTTCATCGGGGACAGGGGGGAGCTTTCTTT.

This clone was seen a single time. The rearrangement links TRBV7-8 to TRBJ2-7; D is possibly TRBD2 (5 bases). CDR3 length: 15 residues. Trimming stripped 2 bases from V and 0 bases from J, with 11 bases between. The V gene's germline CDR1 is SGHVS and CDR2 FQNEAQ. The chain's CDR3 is CASSLSRGFSYEQYF. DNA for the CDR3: TGTGCCAGCAGCTTATCTCGCGGGTTCTCCTACGAGCAGTACTTC.